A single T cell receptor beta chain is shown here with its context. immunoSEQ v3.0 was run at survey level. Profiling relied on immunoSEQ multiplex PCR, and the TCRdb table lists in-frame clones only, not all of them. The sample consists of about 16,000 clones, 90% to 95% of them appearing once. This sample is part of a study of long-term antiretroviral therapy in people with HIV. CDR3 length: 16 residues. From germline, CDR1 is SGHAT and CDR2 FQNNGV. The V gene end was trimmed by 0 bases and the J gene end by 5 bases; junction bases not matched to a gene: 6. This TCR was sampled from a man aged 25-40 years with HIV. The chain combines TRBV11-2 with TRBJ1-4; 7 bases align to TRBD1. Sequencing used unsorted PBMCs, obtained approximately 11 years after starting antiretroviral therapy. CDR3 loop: CASSLDWDSRNEKLFF. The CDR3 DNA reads TGTGCCAGCAGCTTAGATTGGGACAGTAGGAATGAAAAACTGTTTTTT.